The source of this TCR beta chain is a study of T cell repertoires in cytomegalovirus infection. CDR3 size: 13 residues. V was clipped by 5 bases and J by 6 bases, with 13 bases between them. Germline CDR1 and CDR2: SGHDN and FVKESK. TCRdb analysed the reads with MiXCR anew, one entry per CDR3 protein. The sample holds around 350,000 distinct CDR3 sequences, about a sixth seen once. The chain combines TRBV14 with TRBJ1-1; D gene uncertain. The sequence was collected from a human donor in good health (CMV status not recorded). Some clones in this sample may be carry-over from other donors' samples. Sequencing input: PBMCs. CDR3 residues: CASSTERTSEAFF. CDR3 bases: TGTGCCAGCAGCACAGAAAGGACTTCTGAAGCTTTCTTT.